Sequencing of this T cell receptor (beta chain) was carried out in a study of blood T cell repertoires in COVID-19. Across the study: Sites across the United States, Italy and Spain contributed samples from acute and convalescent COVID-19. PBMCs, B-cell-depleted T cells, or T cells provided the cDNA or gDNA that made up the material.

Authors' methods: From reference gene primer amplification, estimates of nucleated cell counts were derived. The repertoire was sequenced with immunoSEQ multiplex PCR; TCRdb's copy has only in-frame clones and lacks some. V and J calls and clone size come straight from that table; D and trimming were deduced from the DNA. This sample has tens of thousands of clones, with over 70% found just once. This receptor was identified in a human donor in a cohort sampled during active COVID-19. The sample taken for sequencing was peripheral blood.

CDR3 bases: TGTGCCAGCAGCCCAGGGGCCTCCCGGGCCAACGTCCTGACTTTC. This encodes CASSPGASRANVLTF. The chain joins TRBV9 to TRBJ2-6, with TRBD1 as a possible D gene (6 bases). V was trimmed by 4 bases and J by 5 bases, leaving 13 bases between them. The CDR3 has 15 amino acids. Per germline, CDR1 SGDLS and CDR2 YYNGEE.